Each of the 5 T cell receptor delta chains below was sequenced from the same sample in a study of gamma-delta T cells after stem cell transplantation. TCRdb reapplied CATT to the RT-PCR reads. The table lists about 2,200 delta-chain clones, 2.5% to 3.5% of them singletons. Sequencing was carried out using gamma-delta T cells. All receptors derive from a human donor. It is not recorded whose cells these are; they may come from a transplant donor.

This clone was picked up a small number of times. A far larger clone is just one base off, so this is likely a read error. Other nucleotide sequences in the sample specify the same CDR3. CDR3 in amino acids: CALGDLRLVWFDTPDYTDKLIF. The CDR3 DNA reads TGTGCCCTTGGGGACTTACGGCTGGTTTGGTTTGACACTCCCGACTACACCGATAAACTCATCTTT. The chain recombines TRDV1 with TRDJ1; a weak D match, TRDD3 (5 bases). CDR1 is TSWWSYY and CDR2 is QGS in the germline V gene. The CDR3 runs 22 residues.

This clone is labeled as medium-sized. The chain is built from TRDV2 and TRDJ1; D not certain. Trimming took off 3 bases at V and 1 base at J, with 11 bases between the two ends. There are 14 residues in the CDR3. Germline-derived CDR1 and CDR2 are GEAIGNYY and EKD. The CDR3, as DNA: TGTGCCTGTGACCTTTACGGGTCCACCGATAAACTCATCTTT. Its translation is CACDLYGSTDKLIF.

Regarding this clone: The protein recorded in TCRdb matches a much larger clone and deviates from this DNA's translation at residue 5, suggesting a read error; the protein here is obtained by translating the DNA. This sequence joins TRDV2 and TRDJ1; D not resolved. The CDR3 runs to 13 residues. CDR1 GEAIGNYY and CDR2 EKD come from the germline V gene. V lost 3 bases and J lost 0, with 7 bases in between. The CDR3 DNA reads as TGTGCCTGTGACGCCCTCCACACCGATAAACTCATCTTT. This encodes CACDALHTDKLIF.

In this sample, this clone turned up a few times. The protein recorded in TCRdb matches a much larger clone and deviates from this DNA's translation at residue 11, suggesting a read error; the protein here is obtained by translating the DNA. The chain links TRDV2 to TRDJ1; tentatively, D is TRDD3 (6 bases). CDR3 length: 14 amino acids. Per the germline V gene, CDR1 is GEAIGNYY and CDR2 is EKD. This CDR3 is CACDTVLGNDNLIF. CDR3 nucleotide sequence: TGTGCCTGTGACACCGTACTGGGCAACGATAACCTCATCTTT.

By its share, this clone is medium-sized (0.01 to 0.1%). V gene TRDV2 combines with J gene TRDJ1; 10 positions match TRDD3. The CDR3 runs 14 residues. The germline V gene has CDR1 GEAIGNYY and CDR2 EKD. The junction had 6 bases not matched to a gene; V was cut back by 2 bases and J by 7 bases. CDR3 coding DNA: TGTGCCTGTGACAAACTGGGGGATGTAGGTAAACTCATCTTT. Its protein is CACDKLGDVGKLIF.